Below are 32 T cell receptor beta chains sequenced from a single sample in a study of blood T cell repertoires in COVID-19. Sequencing used immunoSEQ multiplex PCR; TCRdb keeps in-frame clones, though not all of them. The table has around 37,000 clones, about 85% seen once; the top ten hold approximately 1.6%. The sample consisted of peripheral blood. These receptors came from a man aged 55 to 70 with COVID-19, enrolled during active disease.

The chain employs TRBV9 and TRBJ1-1; D remains ambiguous. Per germline, CDR1 SGDLS and CDR2 YYNGEE. This CDR3 is 14 amino acids long. Trimming took off 3 bases at V and 1 base at J, with 10 bases between the two ends. Here the CDR3 DNA reads TGTGCCAGCAGCGCGCAAACTCAGAACACTGAAGCTTTCTTT. Protein: CASSAQTQNTEAFF. The full variable domain, in which reference TRBV9 and TRBJ1-1 provide the parts outside the CDR3, is DSGVTQTPKHLITATGQRVTLRCSPRSGDLSVYWYQQSLDQGLQFLIQYYNGEERAKGNILERFSAQQFPDLHSELNLSSLELGDSALYFCASSAQTQNTEAFFGQGTRLTVV.

The chain uses TRBV11-2 and TRBJ2-1, with 7 bases that match TRBD2. Per germline, CDR1 SGHAT and CDR2 FQNNGV. CDR3 length: 15 residues. Germline trimming cut 2 bases from V and 5 bases from J; bases unmatched to any gene: 6. The CDR3 protein is CASSLRGRDNNEQFF. The CDR3 DNA reads as TGTGCCAGCAGCTTACGTGGGAGGGATAACAATGAGCAGTTCTTC.

This clone was counted once. This chain connects TRBV5-1 to TRBJ2-5; D not resolved. Trimming removed 0 bases from V and 3 bases from J, with 6 bases in between. Germline assignment: CDR1 SGHRS and CDR2 YFSETQ. The CDR3 is made up of 13 amino acids. The CDR3 DNA follows: TGCGCCAGCAGCTTGGGCCAGGAAGAGACCCAGTACTTC. Its protein is CASSLGQEETQYF.

The J gene is TRBJ1-1, the V gene TRBV27; a possible D gene is TRBD1 (5 bases). V lost 6 bases and J 3 bases, leaving 14 bases between the germline ends. The CDR3 is 14 amino acids. The V gene's germline CDR1 is MNHEY and CDR2 SMNVEV (reference sequence). Here the CDR3 reads CASSGGGRYTEAFF. The CDR3 DNA is TGTGCCAGCAGCGGGGGAGGGAGATACACTGAAGCTTTCTTT.

This chain links TRBV6-5 with TRBJ1-2; D may be TRBD1 (5 bases). Germline lookup yields CDR1 MNHEY and CDR2 SVGAGI. The CDR3 covers 14 residues. The V end was cut by 6 bases, the J end by 3 bases, with 14 bases between. The CDR3 DNA reads as TGTGCCAGCAGATTAAACGGAGGGGACTATGGCTACACCTTC. This gives the protein CASRLNGGDYGYTF.

The rearrangement uses TRBV2 and TRBJ1-1; 10 bases match TRBD1. The trim removed 7 bases at V and 8 bases at J, leaving 16 bases unmatched. This CDR3 contains 16 residues. Germline CDR1 reads SNHLY; CDR2 reads FYNNEI. In DNA, the CDR3 is TGTGCCAGCATCCAAGATAAGACAGGGGGCCCAAAAGAAGCTTTCTTT. It encodes CASIQDKTGGPKEAFF.

This clone was seen a handful of times. This chain connects TRBV7-2 to TRBJ2-1, with D possibly being TRBD2 (7 bases). The CDR3 spans 13 residues. Trimming left V 5 bases short and J 6 bases short, with 11 bases between. CDR1 is SGHTA, CDR2 FQGNSA, per germline. The CDR3 sequence: CASSLRGANEQFF. Here the CDR3 DNA reads TGTGCCAGCAGCCTCCGGGGGGCCAATGAGCAGTTCTTC.

This chain links TRBV9 with TRBJ1-5, with D possibly being TRBD1 (5 bases). The CDR3 sequence is 13 residues long. V shed 3 bases and J shed 5 bases, with 9 bases lying between them. Germline V gives CDR1 SGDLS, CDR2 YYNGEE. The CDR3 here is CASSADSDQPQHF. The CDR3 DNA sequence: TGTGCCAGCAGCGCCGACAGCGATCAGCCCCAGCATTTT.

The rearrangement joins TRBV7-9 to TRBJ2-1, with 7 positions matching TRBD1. Per germline, CDR1 SEHNR and CDR2 FQNEAQ (reference sequence). Trimming removed 3 bases from V and 5 bases from J; junction bases left unmatched: 1. The CDR3 covers 13 residues. CDR3 in amino acids: CASSLGQHNEQFF. CDR3 nucleotide sequence: TGTGCCAGCAGCTTGGGACAGCACAATGAGCAGTTCTTC.

The V call is TRBV7-8, the J call TRBJ2-7, with TRBD2 matching 7 bases. CDR3 length: 15 residues. CDR1 is SGHVS and CDR2 is FQNEAQ in the germline V gene. Germline trimming cut 5 bases from V and 4 bases from J; bases unmatched to any gene: 11. The CDR3 region has the DNA TGTGCCAGCAGCCTAACACCGGGAGGAGGGTACGAGCAGTACTTC. Its translation: CASSLTPGGGYEQYF.

The V call is TRBV2, the J call TRBJ2-3; 9 bases map to TRBD1. Per germline, CDR1 SNHLY and CDR2 FYNNEI. J lost 4 bases, V lost 7 bases, and 15 bases had no gene match. CDR3 length: 17 residues. The CDR3 region is CASTQGLGQGLSDTQYF. The CDR3 DNA is TGTGCCAGCACCCAGGGGTTGGGACAGGGTTTGTCAGATACGCAGTATTTT.

This clone was counted between two and nine times. V usage is TRBV2 and J usage is TRBJ1-6; perhaps TRBD1 as D (5 bases). The CDR3 runs to 15 residues. V shed 1 base and J shed 6 bases, with 10 bases lying between them. Germline CDR1 reads SNHLY; CDR2 reads FYNNEI. The CDR3 DNA is TGTGCCAGCAGTGAAGGCGGGGCCTTTAATTCACCCCTCCACTTT. It specifies CASSEGGAFNSPLHF.

The V call is TRBV9, the J call TRBJ2-7; 9 nucleotides agree with TRBD2. J gave up 6 bases and V 2 bases, and 6 bases lay outside the gene matches. CDR3 size: 14 residues. In germline, CDR1 is SGDLS, CDR2 YYNGEE. The CDR3 nucleotides read TGTGCCAGCAGCGTTAGCGGGAGTATGGGCGAGCAGTACTTC. Translation gives CASSVSGSMGEQYF.

The rearrangement links TRBV6-4 to TRBJ2-5; no definite D call. V lost 4 bases and J 1 base, leaving 10 bases between the germline ends. This CDR3 contains 14 residues. Germline lookup yields CDR1 MRHNA and CDR2 SNTAGT. The CDR3: CASSGHKSQETQYF. CDR3 in DNA: TGTGCCAGCAGTGGCCATAAGAGCCAAGAGACCCAGTACTTC.

This clone was seen just once. The chain couples TRBV3-1 (or the pseudogene TRBV3-2) to TRBJ2-1; TRBD2 aligns across 9 bases. Germline CDR1 and CDR2: LGHDT and YNNKEL (reference sequence). The CDR3 extends over 13 amino acids. J gave up 9 bases and V 2 bases, and 2 bases lay outside the gene matches. CDR3 sequence: CASSQLAGTEQFF. The CDR3 coding sequence is TGTGCCAGCAGCCAACTAGCGGGAACTGAGCAGTTCTTC.

This sequence joins TRBV10-3 and TRBJ2-1; D is perhaps TRBD2 (6 bases). The CDR3 covers 16 residues. CDR1 is ENHRY, CDR2 SYGVKD, per germline. The germline V and J ends were trimmed by 1 base and 0 bases, with 10 bases remaining between them. This chain's CDR3 is CAISELAASSYNEQFF. The CDR3 DNA follows: TGTGCCATCAGTGAGTTAGCGGCGAGCTCCTACAATGAGCAGTTCTTC.

This chain links TRBV5-4 with TRBJ1-5; TRBD1 aligns across 8 bases. This CDR3 spans 16 amino acids. Looked up from germline, CDR1 is SGHNT and CDR2 is YYREEE (reference sequence). With V trimmed by 4 bases and J by 3 bases, 9 bases remained unmatched. CDR3 in DNA: TGTGCCAGCAGCATTGGGGGGGGACAGGCCAATCAGCCCCAGCATTTT. Amino acid sequence: CASSIGGGQANQPQHF.

The chain uses TRBV4-1 and TRBJ2-7, with 7 bases lining up with TRBD1. There are 14 residues in the CDR3. The junction had 4 bases not matched to a gene; V was cut back by 2 bases and J by 3 bases. The V gene's germline CDR1 is MGHRA and CDR2 YSYEKL. The CDR3, as DNA: TGCGCCAGCAGCCAACCGGGACAGAACTACGAGCAGTACTTC. Residues: CASSQPGQNYEQYF.

This clone was counted only a few times. The chain is built from TRBV6-5 and TRBJ1-2; TRBD1 is a possible D gene (6 bases). The V gene lost 2 bases and the J gene lost 5 bases, with 15 bases spanning the gap. CDR1 MNHEY and CDR2 SVGAGI come from the germline V gene. The CDR3 has 15 residues. The CDR3 is CASSYGPGGGYGYTF. Written as DNA, the CDR3 is TGTGCCAGCAGTTACGGCCCGGGGGGCGGGTATGGCTACACCTTC.

The chain joins TRBV9 to TRBJ2-2; D might be TRBD1 (5 bases). Trimming took off 0 bases at V and 5 bases at J, with 5 bases between the two ends. Germline-derived CDR1 and CDR2 are SGDLS and YYNGEE. The CDR3 consists of 13 residues. The CDR3 loop reads CASSVEGTGELFF. Written as DNA, the CDR3 is TGTGCCAGCAGCGTAGAGGGGACCGGGGAGCTGTTTTTT.

The chain links TRBV7-3 to TRBJ2-7, with 9 bases identical to TRBD1. Germline lookup yields CDR1 SGHTA and CDR2 FQGTGA. This CDR3 spans 12 amino acids. Trimming took 5 bases from V and 6 from J; bases not matched to a gene: 2. The CDR3 protein is CASSKTGGEQYF. The CDR3 DNA sequence: TGTGCCAGCAGCAAGACAGGGGGCGAGCAGTACTTC.

The chain employs TRBV7-2 and TRBJ1-3; 8 bases align to TRBD1. This CDR3 region has 16 residues. V shed 4 bases and J 8 bases; nucleotides not matched to a gene: 13. CDR1 is SGHTA and CDR2 is FQGNSA in the germline V gene. The DNA of the CDR3 is TGTGCCAGCAGCTCGTCTCAGGGGGCTTCCGGGGACACCATATATTTT. Its protein is CASSSSQGASGDTIYF.

This clone occurred a few times. The CDR3 is CASRRGQGETQYF. CDR3 DNA sequence: TGTGCCAGCAGGCGGGGACAGGGAGAGACCCAGTACTTC. The J gene is TRBJ2-5, the V gene TRBV11-1; 9 nucleotides match TRBD1. Trimming cost V 6 bases and J 4 bases; bases outside gene matches: 3. The CDR3 contains 13 residues. From germline, CDR1 is SGHAT and CDR2 FQDESV (reference sequence).

The V call is TRBV12-3 or TRBV12-4, the J call TRBJ1-5, with unresolved D. The V gene lost 6 bases and the J gene lost 4 bases, with 10 bases spanning the gap. The CDR3 runs 13 residues. The CDR3 region is CASSYTENQPQHF. DNA of the CDR3: TGTGCCAGCAGCTATACAGAAAATCAGCCCCAGCATTTT.

This clone was detected only once. This chain joins TRBV27 and TRBJ2-7; 7 nucleotides line up with TRBD1. V lost 8 bases to trimming and J lost 3 bases; unmatched junction nucleotides: 7. In germline, CDR1 is MNHEY, CDR2 SMNVEV (reference sequence). This CDR3 is built from 13 residues. The CDR3 sequence is CASARDRYYEQYF. Here the CDR3 DNA reads TGTGCCAGCGCTCGGGACAGATACTACGAGCAGTACTTC.

The chain links TRBV5-1 to TRBJ1-5; D may be TRBD1 (5 bases). The CDR3 totals 16 residues. Germline V lookup: CDR1 SGHRS, CDR2 YFSETQ. V lost 2 bases, J lost 3 bases, and 15 bases lay in between. For the CDR3, the DNA is TGCGCCAGCAGCTTAGGAGGGACGGTGAACAATCAGCCCCAGCATTTT. Amino acid sequence: CASSLGGTVNNQPQHF.

DNA for the CDR3: TGTGCCAGCAGCCAAGGACAGGGACTAGCCGCCGGGGAGCTGTTTTTT. The encoded protein is CASSQGQGLAAGELFF. The genes are TRBV4-2 and TRBJ2-2; TRBD2 agrees at 9 bases. Germline-derived CDR1 and CDR2 are LGHNA and YNFKEQ. The trim removed 1 base at V and 6 bases at J, leaving 6 bases unmatched. The CDR3 sequence is 16 residues long.

This clone was seen a handful of times. This chain uses TRBV27 with TRBJ2-1; 7 bases are shared with TRBD2. This CDR3 comprises 14 residues. Germline V lookup: CDR1 MNHEY, CDR2 SMNVEV (reference sequence). Trimming at V came to 7 bases and at J to 3 bases, leaving 6 bases not matched to a gene. The CDR3 nucleotides are TGTGCCAGCAAACTAGCGCCCATCTACAATGAGCAGTTCTTC. This encodes CASKLAPIYNEQFF.

V gene TRBV3-1 (or the pseudogene TRBV3-2) combines with J gene TRBJ2-1; 8 bases fit TRBD1. Unmatched junction bases numbered 9, after V lost 4 bases and J lost 7 bases. From germline, CDR1 is LGHDT and CDR2 YNNKEL (reference sequence). The CDR3 has 15 amino acids. CDR3 bases: TGTGCCAGCAGCCCTAAAAGGACAGGGAGGAATGAGCAGTTCTTC. Its translation is CASSPKRTGRNEQFF.

V gene TRBV15 combines with J gene TRBJ1-5; 9 nucleotides agree with TRBD1. The CDR3 spans 16 residues. V shed 5 bases and J 6 bases; nucleotides not matched to a gene: 11. Per germline, CDR1 LNHNV and CDR2 YYDKDF (reference sequence). The CDR3 loop reads CATSGVQGARAQPQHF. The CDR3 DNA reads TGTGCCACCAGCGGCGTACAGGGGGCCCGGGCTCAGCCCCAGCATTTT.

This clone was counted a few times. The genes are TRBV27 and TRBJ1-3, with 11 bases identical to TRBD1. V shed 5 bases and J 3 bases; nucleotides not matched to a gene: 21. The CDR3 spans 21 residues. The germline V gene encodes CDR1 MNHEY and CDR2 SMNVEV (reference sequence). This CDR3 is CASSLKGTRDRGMKGGNTIYF. The CDR3, as DNA: TGTGCCAGCAGTCTAAAAGGAACCCGGGACAGGGGGATGAAAGGTGGAAACACCATATATTTT.

This rearrangement joins TRBV7-3 to TRBJ1-2; the D gene is possibly TRBD1 (6 bases). CDR3 length equals 12 residues. Between the trimmed V and J ends, which lost 4 bases and 4 bases, there was a span of 7 bases. Germline lookup yields CDR1 SGHTA and CDR2 FQGTGA. The CDR3 reads CASSSDSYGYTF. CDR3 nucleotides: TGTGCCAGCAGCTCGGACAGCTATGGCTACACCTTC.